This T cell receptor beta chain was sequenced in a study of CD8+ T cells in alopecia areata. Study-wide results and caveats: Scalp samples also yield sequences from resident alphabeta T cells of normal skin.

As the sequencing template, cDNA was produced by extracting RNA and reverse transcribing it. Profiled with immunoSEQ multiplex PCR; TCRdb holds only in-frame clones, not every one. The sample has about 200,000 clones, about 56% seen once; the top ten hold approximately 4.9%. Germline V CDR1 and CDR2: SGHRS, YFSETQ. Trimming cost V 3 bases and J 1 base, with 7 bases left between them. The CDR3 spans 13 residues. Comments on this clone: What it recognizes is unknown.

It was from PBMCs that CD4+ and CD8+ T cells were sorted. The specimen was CD8+ T cells sorted from blood. The chain joins TRBV5-1 to TRBJ2-5; D remains unclear. This TCR was recovered from a human donor in good health. The DNA for the CDR3 is TGCGCCAGCAGCTCGCCCGGCCAAGAGACCCAGTACTTC. This gives the protein CASSSPGQETQYF.